Sequencing of this TCR beta chain was carried out in a study of blood T cells in healthy people across ages. Notes on the study in general: The study lacked donor CMV status, which possibly confounded expanded clonotype changes.

The authors ran a second PCR of about 6 to 12 cycles using a sample-barcoded 5' primer and a J-beta primer mix. The template-switch adaptor, which had 12 random nucleotides, put a tag on each cDNA molecule. Per sample, CDR3-containing paired-end reads numbered at least 3 million. Via MiXCR, TCRdb re-called the 5' RACE reads, giving one row per CDR3 protein. This sample has under 800,000 distinct CDR3 sequences; roughly 21% occur once, and the top ten carry roughly 3.4%. On this clonotype itself: Its specificity is unknown.

CDR1 is SNHLY, CDR2 FYNNEI, per germline. V was clipped by 3 bases and J by 5 bases, with 17 bases between them. The CDR3 sequence is 15 residues long. The chain joins TRBV2 to TRBJ2-7; perhaps TRBD2 as D (6 bases). The sequencing sample was made of blood. This TCR derives from a man aged 70 or older in good health. CDR3 nucleotide sequence: TGTGCCAGCAGTGACCGCGTGGGGGGTGTGGACGAGCAGTACTTC. This gives the protein CASSDRVGGVDEQYF.